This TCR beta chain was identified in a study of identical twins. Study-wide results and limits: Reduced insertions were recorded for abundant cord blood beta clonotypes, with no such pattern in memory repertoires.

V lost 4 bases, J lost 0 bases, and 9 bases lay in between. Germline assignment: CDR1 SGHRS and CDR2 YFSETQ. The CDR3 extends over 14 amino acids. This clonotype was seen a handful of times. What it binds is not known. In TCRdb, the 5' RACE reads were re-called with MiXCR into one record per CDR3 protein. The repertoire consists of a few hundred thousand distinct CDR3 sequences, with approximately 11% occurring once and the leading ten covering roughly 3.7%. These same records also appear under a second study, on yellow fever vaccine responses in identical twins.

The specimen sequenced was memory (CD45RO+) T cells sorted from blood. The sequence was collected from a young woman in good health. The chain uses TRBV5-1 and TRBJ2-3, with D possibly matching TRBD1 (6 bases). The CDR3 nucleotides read TGCGCCAGCAGCGAGGGGGACAGCACAGATACGCAGTATTTT. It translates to CASSEGDSTDTQYF.